One and the same sample provided the 12 T cell receptor beta chains below, sequenced in a study of Ad26.COV2.S vaccination and SARS-CoV-2 variants. Described treatment: around 19 received Ad26.COV2.S at low or high dose, single or two shots; 5 received placebo; per-sample allocation not given. Material that was analyzed had been drawn on day 63 after the first vaccine or placebo injection. The data were produced by immunoSEQ multiplex PCR, yet TCRdb's version contains in-frame clones alone and is incomplete. Of some 640,000 clones listed, more than 80% are singletons. The material was peripheral blood, obtained in a trial of Ad26.COV2.S vaccine versus placebo. These receptors were collected from a person between 18 and 59 years old who received the Ad26.COV2.S COVID-19 vaccine or a placebo.

This sequence joins TRBV7-2 and TRBJ1-1; the D gene is possibly TRBD1 (5 bases). V was pared by 0 bases and J by 8 bases, with 16 bases between. Per the germline V gene, CDR1 is SGHTA and CDR2 is FQGNSA. The CDR3 covers 15 residues. Here the CDR3 DNA reads TGTGCCAGCAGCTTAGCCGGTTTTGGGACGGTGGAAGCTTTCTTT. It yields the protein CASSLAGFGTVEAFF. The full variable domain, completed using reference TRBV7-2 and TRBJ1-1, is GAGVSQSPSNKVTEKGKDVELRCDPISGHTALYWYRQSLGQGLEFLIYFQGNSAPDKSGLPSDRFSAERTGGSVSTLTIQRTQQEDSAVYLCASSLAGFGTVEAFFGQGTRLTVV.

V usage is TRBV7-3 and J usage is TRBJ2-5, with TRBD1 identical over 9 bases. Germline V gives CDR1 SGHTA, CDR2 FQGTGA. V was pared by 5 bases and J by 3 bases, with 1 base of the junction left unmatched. The CDR3 totals 13 residues. This chain's CDR3 is CASSRDREETQYF. The CDR3 coding sequence is TGTGCCAGCAGCAGGGACAGGGAAGAGACCCAGTACTTC.

There are a few counts of this clone. The gene calls are TRBV11-2 and TRBJ2-7; D is unresolved. CDR3 size: 15 residues. Trimming took off 0 bases at V and 4 bases at J, with 13 bases between the two ends. CDR1 and CDR2 from the germline V gene are SGHAT and FQNNGV. DNA for the CDR3: TGTGCCAGCAGCTTAGATCCTAGGACGGAATACGAGCAGTACTTC. As protein: CASSLDPRTEYEQYF.

The chain carries TRBV6-1 and TRBJ1-5; D ambiguous. Trimming stripped 1 base from V and 2 bases from J, with 12 bases between. Germline V CDR1 and CDR2: MNHNS, SASEGT. This CDR3 comprises 16 residues. The CDR3 coding sequence is TGTGCCAGCAGTGAAGTGGCAGGAAGTGGCAATCAGCCCCAGCATTTT. Its protein is CASSEVAGSGNQPQHF.

The V call is TRBV10-2, the J call TRBJ2-1; D might be TRBD1 (5 bases). This CDR3 spans 15 amino acids. From germline, CDR1 is WSHSY and CDR2 SAAADI. The V and J ends lost 3 bases and 2 bases respectively, with 11 bases between them. The chain's CDR3 is CASSDWGSTYNEQFF. In DNA, the CDR3 is TGCGCCAGCAGTGATTGGGGCTCGACCTACAATGAGCAGTTCTTC.

The CDR3, as DNA: TGCAGTGCTAGTTTCTCTGGGGCCAACGTCCTGACTTTC. It codes for CSASFSGANVLTF. This chain uses TRBV20-1 with TRBJ2-6; D ambiguous. The CDR3 length is 13 residues. The V end lost 3 bases, the J end lost 0 bases, and 3 bases lay between the germline ends. CDR1 and CDR2 (germline): DFQATT, SNEGSKA (reference sequence).

The chain has TRBV30 and TRBJ1-3; D is perhaps TRBD1 (6 bases). The CDR3 spans 16 residues. CDR1 GTSNPN and CDR2 SVGIG come from the germline V gene (reference sequence). V was cut by 0 bases and J by 4 bases, with 16 bases left in between. The CDR3 region has the DNA TGTGCCTGGAGTGTACTCGCGGGGGCAAGAGGAAACACCATATATTTT. This translates into CAWSVLAGARGNTIYF.

To note about this clone: An end of the junction does not agree with germline; a read error may underlie this. The chain carries TRBV10-3 and TRBJ2-1; a possible D gene is TRBD2 (5 bases). This CDR3 spans 14 amino acids. The germline gives CDR1 ENHRY, CDR2 SYGVKD. The CDR3 protein is CGVGSESSYNEQFF. The CDR3 DNA reads TGCGGCGTGGGTAGCGAGAGCTCCTACAATGAGCAGTTCTTC.

Here the CDR3 DNA reads TGTGCCAGCTCAGTAGACAGGGGGCCCGATGAAGCTTTCTTT. The encoded protein is CASSVDRGPDEAFF. The chain uses TRBV18 and TRBJ1-1, with 10 nucleotides matching TRBD1. J gave up 7 bases and V 5 bases, and 7 bases lay outside the gene matches. This CDR3 has 14 residues. The germline V gene encodes CDR1 KGHSH and CDR2 LQKENI.

The chain couples TRBV7-2 to TRBJ2-7, with 9 bases matching TRBD1. This CDR3 contains 16 residues. V lost 5 bases and J lost 0; bases outside the gene matches: 8. Germline CDR1 reads SGHTA; CDR2 reads FQGNSA. CDR3 region: CASSPWGTGSSYEQYF. The CDR3, as DNA: TGTGCCAGCAGCCCGTGGGGGACAGGGAGCTCCTACGAGCAGTACTTC.

The CDR3 sequence is CAWSMTGNYEQYF. In nucleotides, the CDR3 is TGTGCCTGGAGTATGACGGGTAACTACGAGCAGTACTTC. The chain couples TRBV30 to TRBJ2-7, with D unclear. The V end lost 2 bases, the J end lost 3 bases, and 11 bases lay between the germline ends. The CDR3 has 13 amino acids. Germline V gene data show CDR1 as GTSNPN and CDR2 as SVGIG (reference sequence).

The rearrangement joins TRBV23-1 to TRBJ2-5, with D unclear. Being an ORF, TRBV23-1 has a function that is uncertain. CDR3 length: 11 amino acids. V shed 6 bases and J shed 5 bases, with 7 bases lying between them. The CDR3 coding sequence is TGCGCCAGCAGGACTGTCGAGACCCAGTACTTC. Translating it yields CASRTVETQYF.